This entry describes one T cell receptor beta chain. The record originates from a study of shared T cell receptors in the human thymus. Germline V CDR1 and CDR2: ENHRY, SYGVKD. With 10 bases removed from V and 1 base from J, the gap between germline ends came to 17 bases. The CDR3 covers 15 residues. The data were produced by immunoSEQ multiplex PCR, yet TCRdb's version contains in-frame clones alone and is incomplete. The repertoire consists of over 60,000 clones, with about 95% occurring once and the leading ten covering roughly 0.033%. The origin of this receptor is a human donor. V usage is TRBV10-3 and J usage is TRBJ1-3; D ambiguous. Material for sequencing was thymocytes. The CDR3 bases are TGTGCCACCCAGACGGGCCAAGTGTCTGGAAACACCATATATTTT. It yields the protein CATQTGQVSGNTIYF.